This entry describes one T cell receptor beta chain. The sample originates from a study of blood T cell repertoires in COVID-19. Study in general: Some COVID-19 samples were acute and others convalescent; all came from the United States, Italy and Spain. Sources were T cells, B-cell-depleted T cells, or PBMCs; the material itself was cDNA or gDNA.

Source study methods: From reference gene primer amplification, estimates of nucleated cell counts were derived. Sequencing was performed with immunoSEQ multiplex PCR; in TCRdb, only in-frame clones are kept and a portion is missing. V and J calls and clone size are as listed in that table; D and trimming were resolved from the DNA. Among around 100,000 clones listed, 70% to 90% were seen once. The origin of this receptor is a man aged 45 to 65 with active COVID-19. The sample was peripheral blood.

DNA of the CDR3: TGTGCCAGCAGCGTAGGTGGGCCCAGCGGGGCTCACACCGGGGAGCTGTTTTTT. It encodes CASSVGGPSGAHTGELFF. The rearrangement uses TRBV9 and TRBJ2-2; 7 bases match TRBD2. Per the germline V gene, CDR1 is SGDLS and CDR2 is YYNGEE. The junction had 11 bases not matched to a gene; V was cut back by 0 bases and J by 3 bases. The CDR3 totals 18 residues.